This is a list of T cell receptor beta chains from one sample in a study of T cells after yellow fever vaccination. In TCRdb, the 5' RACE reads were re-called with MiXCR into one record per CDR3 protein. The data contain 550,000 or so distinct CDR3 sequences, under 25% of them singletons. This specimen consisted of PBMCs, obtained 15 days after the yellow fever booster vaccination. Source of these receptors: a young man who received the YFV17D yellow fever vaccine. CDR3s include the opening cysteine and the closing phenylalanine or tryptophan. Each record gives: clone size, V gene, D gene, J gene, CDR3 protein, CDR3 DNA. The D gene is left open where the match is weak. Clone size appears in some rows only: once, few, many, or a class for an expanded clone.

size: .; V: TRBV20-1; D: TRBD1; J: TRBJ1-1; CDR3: CSARKTGEDTEAFF; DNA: TGCAGTGCTAGAAAGACAGGGGAGGACACTGAAGCTTTCTTT
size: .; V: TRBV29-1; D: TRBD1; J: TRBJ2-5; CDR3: CSVIKNPGQQETQYF; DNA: TGCAGCGTCATAAAAAACCCGGGACAGCAAGAGACCCAGTACTTC
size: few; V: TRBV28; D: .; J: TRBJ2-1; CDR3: CASTYPTGPQFF; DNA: TGTGCCAGCACCTACCCCACGGGACCCCAGTTCTTC
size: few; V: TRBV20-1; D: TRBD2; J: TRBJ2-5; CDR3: CSAIPSGPGTQYF; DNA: TGCAGTGCTATCCCTAGCGGCCCGGGGACCCAGTACTTC
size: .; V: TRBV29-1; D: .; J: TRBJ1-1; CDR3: CSVGRGNTEAFF; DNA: TGCAGCGTTGGCAGGGGGAACACTGAAGCTTTCTTT
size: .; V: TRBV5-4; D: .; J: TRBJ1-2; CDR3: CASSFGQGSYGYTF; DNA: TGTGCCAGCAGCTTCGGGCAGGGGTCCTATGGCTACACCTTC
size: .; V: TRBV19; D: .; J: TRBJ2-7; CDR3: CASSTLLGPYEQYF; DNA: TGTGCCAGTAGTACCCTACTTGGGCCTTACGAGCAGTACTTC
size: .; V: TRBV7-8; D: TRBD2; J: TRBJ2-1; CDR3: CASSSRTRYNEQFF; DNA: TGTGCCAGCAGCTCCAGGACTAGATACAATGAGCAGTTCTTC
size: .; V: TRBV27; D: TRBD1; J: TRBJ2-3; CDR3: CASRPTGAGTQYF; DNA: TGTGCCAGCAGACCGACAGGGGCCGGTACGCAGTATTTT
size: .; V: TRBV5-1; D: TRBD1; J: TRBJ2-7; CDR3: CASSMGQPGEQYF; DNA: TGCGCCAGCAGCATGGGACAGCCCGGCGAGCAGTACTTC
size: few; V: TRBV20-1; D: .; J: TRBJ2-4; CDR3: CSASEGSSKNIQYF; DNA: TGCAGTGCTAGCGAGGGCAGTTCCAAAAACATTCAGTACTTC
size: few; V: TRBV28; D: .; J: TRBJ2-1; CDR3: CASSPNEGGNEQFF; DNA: TGTGCCAGCAGTCCCAATGAGGGGGGGAATGAGCAGTTCTTC
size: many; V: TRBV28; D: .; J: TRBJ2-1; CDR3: CASSLRYNEQFF; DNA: TGTGCCAGCAGTCTGAGATACAATGAGCAGTTCTTC
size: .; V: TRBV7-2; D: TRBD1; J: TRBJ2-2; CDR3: CASSIDRGHTGELFF; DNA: TGTGCCAGCAGCATAGACAGGGGGCACACCGGGGAGCTGTTTTTT
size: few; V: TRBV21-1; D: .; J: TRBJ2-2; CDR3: CASSKRTGKDNTGELFF; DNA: TGTGCCAGCAGCAAGAGGACAGGGAAGGATAACACCGGGGAGCTGTTTTTT
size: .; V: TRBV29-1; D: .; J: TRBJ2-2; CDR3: CSVAGATGELFF; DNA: TGCAGCGTCGCCGGGGCCACCGGGGAGCTGTTTTTT
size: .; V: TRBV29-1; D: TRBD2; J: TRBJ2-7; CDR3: CSVISGSRSYEQYF; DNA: TGCAGCGTGATAAGCGGGAGTCGCTCCTACGAGCAGTACTTC
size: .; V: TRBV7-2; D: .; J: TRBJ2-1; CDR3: CASSFDGSYNEQFF; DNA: TGTGCCAGCAGCTTTGATGGTTCCTACAATGAGCAGTTCTTC
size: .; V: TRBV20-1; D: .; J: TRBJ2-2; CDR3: CSAAGRQNTGELFF; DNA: TGCAGTGCTGCGGGGAGACAGAACACCGGGGAGCTGTTTTTT
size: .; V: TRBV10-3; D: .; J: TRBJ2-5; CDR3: CAISEGGRYETQYF; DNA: TGTGCCATCAGTGAGGGGGGGCGCTACGAGACCCAGTACTTC
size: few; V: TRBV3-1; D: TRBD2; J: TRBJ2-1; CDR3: CASSQGPTSGSGEQFF; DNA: TGTGCCAGCAGCCAAGGCCCAACTAGCGGGAGTGGTGAGCAGTTCTTC
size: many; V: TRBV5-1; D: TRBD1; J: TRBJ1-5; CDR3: CASRPTGGSNQPQHF; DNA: TGCGCCAGCAGGCCTACAGGGGGTAGTAATCAGCCCCAGCATTTT
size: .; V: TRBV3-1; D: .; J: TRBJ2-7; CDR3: CASSQLPGYEQYF; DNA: TGTGCCAGCAGCCAACTCCCCGGGTACGAGCAGTACTTC
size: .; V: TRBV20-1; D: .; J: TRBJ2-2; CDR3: CSARASSNTGELFF; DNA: TGCAGTGCTAGAGCTAGCTCGAACACCGGGGAGCTGTTTTTT
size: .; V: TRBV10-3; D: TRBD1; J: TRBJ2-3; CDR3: CAISESVGGGGTDTQYF; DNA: TGTGCCATCAGTGAGTCCGTAGGGGGCGGTGGCACAGATACGCAGTATTTT
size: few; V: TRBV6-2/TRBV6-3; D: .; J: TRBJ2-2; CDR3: CGSSITGELFF; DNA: TGTGGCTCATCAATCACCGGGGAGCTGTTTTTT
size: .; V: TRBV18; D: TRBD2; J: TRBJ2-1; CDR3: CASSSLAGVDEQFF; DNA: TGTGCCAGCTCATCTCTAGCGGGAGTCGATGAGCAGTTCTTC
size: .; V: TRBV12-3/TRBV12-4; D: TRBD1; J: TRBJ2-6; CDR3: CASSPIAGTGISGANVLTF; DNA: TGTGCCAGCAGTCCCATCGCCGGGACAGGGATATCGGGGGCCAACGTCCTGACTTTC
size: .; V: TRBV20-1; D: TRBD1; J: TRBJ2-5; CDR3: CSARARDRGRPETQYF; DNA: TGCAGTGCTAGAGCCCGCGACAGGGGGCGACCAGAGACCCAGTACTTC
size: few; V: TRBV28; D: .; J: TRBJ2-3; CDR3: CASSTIEDTQYF; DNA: TGTGCCAGCAGTACGATTGAAGATACGCAGTATTTT
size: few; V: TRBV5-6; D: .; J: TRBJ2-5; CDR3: CASSWPGAETQYF; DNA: TGTGCCAGCAGCTGGCCGGGGGCAGAGACCCAGTACTTC
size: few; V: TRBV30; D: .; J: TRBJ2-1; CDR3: CAWSPLANEQFF; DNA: TGTGCCTGGAGTCCACTAGCAAATGAGCAGTTCTTC
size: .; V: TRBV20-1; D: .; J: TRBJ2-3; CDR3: CSAYRGAHTDTQYF; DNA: TGCAGTGCGTACCGAGGGGCACACACAGATACGCAGTATTTT
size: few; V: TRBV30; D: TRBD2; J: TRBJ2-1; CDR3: CASHGGLAAHNEQFF; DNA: TGTGCCTCCCACGGGGGACTAGCGGCCCACAATGAGCAGTTCTTC
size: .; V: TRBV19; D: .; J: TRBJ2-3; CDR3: CASSINAQGRADTQYF; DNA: TGTGCCAGTAGTATCAACGCCCAGGGGAGAGCAGATACGCAGTATTTT
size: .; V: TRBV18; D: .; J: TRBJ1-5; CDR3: CASSRGESNQPQHF; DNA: TGTGCCAGCTCCCGGGGGGAGAGCAATCAGCCCCAGCATTTT
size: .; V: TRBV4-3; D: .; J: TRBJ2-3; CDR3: CASSQRIRESGDTQYF; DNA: TGCGCCAGCAGCCAAAGAATCAGGGAATCGGGTGATACGCAGTATTTT
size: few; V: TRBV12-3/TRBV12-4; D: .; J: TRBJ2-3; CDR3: CASLRGGDTQYF; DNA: TGTGCCAGCCTAAGGGGGGGAGATACGCAGTATTTT
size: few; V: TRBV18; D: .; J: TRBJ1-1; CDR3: CASSHRTTEAFF; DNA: TGTGCCAGCTCACACCGGACGACTGAAGCTTTCTTT
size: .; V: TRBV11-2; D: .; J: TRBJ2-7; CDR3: CASSFRSGTYEQYF; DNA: TGTGCCAGCAGCTTCCGTAGCGGAACCTACGAGCAGTACTTC
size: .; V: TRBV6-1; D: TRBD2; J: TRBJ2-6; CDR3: CASSERSGGSGRASGANVLTF; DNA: TGTGCCAGCAGTGAACGCTCCGGGGGTAGCGGGAGGGCCTCTGGGGCCAACGTCCTGACTTTC
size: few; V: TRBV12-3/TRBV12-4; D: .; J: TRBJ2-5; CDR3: CASSLTEETQYF; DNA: TGTGCCAGCAGTTTGACCGAAGAGACCCAGTACTTC
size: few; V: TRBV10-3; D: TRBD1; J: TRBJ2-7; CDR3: CASGTGPPYEQYF; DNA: TGTGCCAGCGGGACAGGTCCCCCCTACGAGCAGTACTTC
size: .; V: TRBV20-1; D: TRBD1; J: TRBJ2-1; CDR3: CSARDLEAGTGINEQSF; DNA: TGCAGTGCTAGAGATCTCGAGGCGGGGACAGGTATTAATGAGCAGTCCTTC
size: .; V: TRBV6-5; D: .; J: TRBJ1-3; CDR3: CASSTDFTGNTIYF; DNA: TGTGCCAGCAGTACTGACTTCACTGGAAACACCATATATTTT
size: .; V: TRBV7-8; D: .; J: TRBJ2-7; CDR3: CASRSDGSYEQYF; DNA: TGTGCCAGCAGATCGGACGGATCCTATGAGCAGTACTTC
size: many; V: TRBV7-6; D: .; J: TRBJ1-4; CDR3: CASSLQGEKLFF; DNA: TGTGCCAGCAGCTTACAGGGTGAAAAACTGTTTTTT
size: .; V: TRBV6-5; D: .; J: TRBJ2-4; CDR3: CASTEGGRGRIYF; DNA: TGTGCCAGCACCGAGGGAGGTAGGGGGCGGATTTACTTC
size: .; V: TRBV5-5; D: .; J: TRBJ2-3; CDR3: CASSLLGADTQYF; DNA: TGTGCCAGCAGCCTACTGGGCGCAGATACGCAGTATTTT
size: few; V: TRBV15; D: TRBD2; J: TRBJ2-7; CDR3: CATSTHWTRGGGEQYF; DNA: TGTGCCACCAGCACCCATTGGACTAGAGGAGGCGGGGAGCAGTACTTC
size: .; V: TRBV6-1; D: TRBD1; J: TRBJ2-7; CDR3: CASSGTGGDYEQYF; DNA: TGTGCCAGCAGTGGGACAGGGGGCGATTACGAGCAGTACTTC